These 32 T cell receptor beta chains share one sample of origin, sequenced in a study of neoadjuvant anti-PD-1 for oral cavity cancer. Time point here: after neoadjuvant nivolumab, at surgical resection. Here immunoSEQ multiplex PCR was the method, and the copy in TCRdb shows in-frame clones only, minus some. The sample holds some 70,000 clones, approximately 81% seen once. The material sequenced was PBMCs, taken after nivolumab (anti-PD-1) treatment. Receptors were obtained from a person aged 35 to 85 with oral cavity squamous cell carcinoma.

The chain employs TRBV5-1 and TRBJ1-1; D is unresolved. CDR3 length: 13 amino acids. Germline V gene data show CDR1 as SGHRS and CDR2 as YFSETQ. The V gene lost 2 bases and the J gene lost 1 base, with 6 bases spanning the gap. CDR3 DNA sequence: TGCGCCAGCAGCTTTAACAGGAACACTGAAGCTTTCTTT. This gives the protein CASSFNRNTEAFF. Combining the CDR3 with reference TRBV5-1 and TRBJ1-1 gives the whole variable domain KAGVTQTPRYLIKTRGQQVTLSCSPISGHRSVSWYQQTPGQGLQFLFEYFSETQRNKGNFPGRFSGRQFSNSRSEMNVSTLELGDSALYLCASSFNRNTEAFFGQGTRLTVV.

The V and J genes are TRBV5-8 and TRBJ2-4, with 9 bases identical to TRBD2. Trimming at V came to 0 bases and at J to 7 bases, leaving 11 bases not matched to a gene. Germline V gene lookup returns CDR1 SGHTS and CDR2 YDEGEE. The CDR3 extends over 17 amino acids. The CDR3 reads CASSLGSSGMAENIQYF. Here the CDR3 DNA reads TGTGCCAGCAGCTTGGGTTCTAGCGGGATGGCGGAGAACATTCAGTACTTC.

The V and J genes are TRBV7-3 and TRBJ2-4; D might be TRBD1 or TRBD2, each matching 6 bases. Germline assignment: CDR1 SGHTA and CDR2 FQGTGA. The CDR3 runs to 16 residues. V was cut by 2 bases and J by 4 bases, with 15 bases left in between. This chain's CDR3 is CASSLGSGGGKNIQYF. In DNA form, the CDR3 reads TGTGCCAGCAGCTTAGGCTCCGGAGGGGGGAAAAACATTCAGTACTTC.

The chain has TRBV20-1 and TRBJ2-5; no clear D gene. The CDR3 sequence is 10 residues long. Germline V gene lookup returns CDR1 DFQATT and CDR2 SNEGSKA (reference sequence). Trimming stripped 5 bases from V and 2 bases from J, with 3 bases between. For the CDR3, the DNA is TGCAGTGCTCGGCAAGAGACCCAGTACTTC. Residues: CSARQETQYF.

The V gene is TRBV2, the J gene TRBJ2-5, with 7 nucleotides matching TRBD1. This CDR3 has 16 residues. Trimming removed 6 bases from V and 2 bases from J; junction bases left unmatched: 12. Per the germline V gene, CDR1 is SNHLY and CDR2 is FYNNEI. The CDR3: CASSLFPGQRQETQYF. CDR3 nucleotide sequence: TGTGCCAGCAGCCTTTTTCCGGGACAGCGTCAAGAGACCCAGTACTTC.

The gene calls are TRBV5-4 and TRBJ1-2, with unresolved D. This CDR3 has 15 residues. The germline CDR1 and CDR2 sequences are SGHNT and YYREEE (reference sequence). The ends were cut back, 4 bases at V and 0 bases at J, with 13 bases in the middle. The CDR3 DNA follows: TGTGCCAGCAGCGGCAGAGGTGGGGCTAACTATGGCTACACCTTC. Translating it yields CASSGRGGANYGYTF.

This chain joins TRBV10-3 and TRBJ2-3, with TRBD2 matching over 8 bases. Germline lookup yields CDR1 ENHRY and CDR2 SYGVKD. The V gene end was trimmed by 8 bases and the J gene end by 3 bases; junction bases not matched to a gene: 7. The CDR3 is 14 amino acids. CDR3 sequence (DNA): TGTGCCATCGCAAGCGGGAGAATGACAGATACGCAGTATTTT. Protein product: CAIASGRMTDTQYF.

This clone was seen only once. The chain uses TRBV6-6 and TRBJ1-4; weak D call: TRBD1 (5 bases). V gave up 8 bases and J gave up 3 bases, with 13 bases separating them. The CDR3 runs 14 residues. Germline CDR1 MNHNY, CDR2 SVGAGI (reference sequence). CDR3 loop: CASYLGGANEKLFF. The CDR3 coding sequence is TGTGCCAGCTACCTCGGGGGGGCTAATGAAAAACTGTTTTTT.

This chain connects TRBV10-3 to TRBJ1-2; D is uncertain. V lost 4 bases and J lost 4, with 7 bases in between. In germline, CDR1 is ENHRY, CDR2 SYGVKD. The CDR3 extends over 12 amino acids. CDR3 loop: CAISAGSYGYTF. CDR3 bases: TGTGCCATCAGTGCTGGCTCCTATGGCTACACCTTC.

This rearrangement joins TRBV9 to TRBJ2-1; 10 bases line up with TRBD2. The germline V gene encodes CDR1 SGDLS and CDR2 YYNGEE. V shed 0 bases, J shed 10 bases, and the junction held 7 bases outside the gene matches. The CDR3 contains 15 residues. CDR3 region: CASSVDLGLAREQFF. The CDR3 DNA reads TGTGCCAGCAGCGTAGATTTGGGACTAGCGCGCGAGCAGTTCTTC.

The chain has TRBV5-4 and TRBJ2-7; D unclear. Per germline, CDR1 SGHNT and CDR2 YYREEE (reference sequence). V lost 1 base and J lost 0, with 5 bases in between. The CDR3 has 13 amino acids. The CDR3 protein is CASSLSFSYEQYF. The CDR3 DNA sequence: TGTGCCAGCAGCTTGAGCTTCTCCTACGAGCAGTACTTC.

This clone was counted between two and nine times. The gene calls are TRBV27 and TRBJ1-5, with a weak D call TRBD1 (5 bases). V lost 5 bases, J lost 1 base, and 9 bases lay in between. This CDR3 is 14 amino acids long. Germline V lookup: CDR1 MNHEY, CDR2 SMNVEV (reference sequence). The CDR3 reads CASSIQASNQPQHF. CDR3 bases: TGTGCCAGCAGTATACAGGCGAGCAATCAGCCCCAGCATTTT.

The gene calls are TRBV19 and TRBJ2-1, with D possibly TRBD1 on 6 matching bases. Between the trimmed V and J ends, which lost 11 bases and 0 bases, there was a span of 17 bases. Per the germline V gene, CDR1 is LNHDA and CDR2 is SQIVND (reference sequence). This CDR3 is built from 15 residues. In nucleotides, the CDR3 is TGTGCCGCTAGACCACAGGGAAGCTCCTACAATGAGCAGTTCTTC. Protein sequence: CAARPQGSSYNEQFF.

The chain carries TRBV4-1 and TRBJ1-4; D is undetermined. V was trimmed by 0 bases and J by 2 bases, leaving 10 bases between them. Germline values: CDR1 MGHRA, CDR2 YSYEKL. The CDR3 length is 16 residues. Written as DNA, the CDR3 is TGCGCCAGCAGCCAAGACGTCGGCACGACTAATGAAAAACTGTTTTTT. Translating it yields CASSQDVGTTNEKLFF.

The V gene is TRBV7-8, the J gene TRBJ1-2; D gene unclear. The germline gives CDR1 SGHVS, CDR2 FQNEAQ. The CDR3 is made up of 13 amino acids. Between the trimmed V and J ends, which lost 2 bases and 5 bases, there was a span of 9 bases. CDR3 coding DNA: TGTGCCAGCAGCTTACTTCGAGGATATGGCTACACCTTC. Translating it yields CASSLLRGYGYTF.

The DNA for the CDR3 is TGTGCCAGCAGCAGCCGGGACAGCGTCTACGAGCAGTACTTC. This gives the protein CASSSRDSVYEQYF. This sequence joins TRBV7-9 and TRBJ2-7; the match to TRBD1 covers 7 bases. In germline, CDR1 is SEHNR, CDR2 FQNEAQ (reference sequence). This CDR3 is built from 14 residues. After removal of 5 bases from V and 3 bases from J, the junction contained 7 bases not matched to a gene.

This rearrangement joins TRBV28 to TRBJ1-2; 7 bases align to TRBD1. V lost 11 bases, J lost 4 bases, and 16 bases stayed unmatched. This CDR3 comprises 15 residues. Germline assignment: CDR1 MDHEN and CDR2 SYDVKM. As DNA, the CDR3 is TGTGCCGCCCGGACAGGCCCCTCCGTTGGCTATGGCTACACCTTC. It is translated as CAARTGPSVGYGYTF.

The gene calls are TRBV19 and TRBJ2-1; D is undetermined. Germline CDR1 is LNHDA and CDR2 is SQIVND (reference sequence). This CDR3 contains 12 residues. V dropped 5 bases and J dropped 3 bases, with 5 bases sitting between them. CDR3 nucleotide sequence: TGTGCCAGTAGTGTAAACTACAATGAGCAGTTCTTC. Translated: CASSVNYNEQFF.

The chain joins TRBV7-2 to TRBJ1-5; D is ambiguous. Germline V gene sequence: CDR1 SGHTA, CDR2 FQGNSA. The CDR3 is 14 amino acids. The germline V and J ends were trimmed by 4 bases and 0 bases, with 7 bases remaining between them. This CDR3 is CASSSQISNQPQHF. The DNA of the CDR3 is TGTGCCAGCAGCTCACAGATTAGCAATCAGCCCCAGCATTTT.

J is TRBJ2-5 and V is TRBV10-1, with D uncertain. Germline V CDR1 and CDR2: WNHNN, SYGVQD (reference sequence). V was trimmed by 0 bases and J by 1 base, leaving 6 bases between them. The CDR3 extends over 14 amino acids. The chain's CDR3 is CASSESGAQETQYF. The CDR3 DNA is TGCGCCAGCAGTGAGTCTGGCGCCCAAGAGACCCAGTACTTC.

The V call is TRBV5-1, the J call TRBJ2-7, with a weak D call TRBD1 (6 bases). Germline V gene lookup returns CDR1 SGHRS and CDR2 YFSETQ. Trimming took off 4 bases at V and 0 bases at J, with 17 bases between the two ends. The CDR3 has 16 residues. The CDR3 protein is CASSPLTGQGSYEQYF. As DNA, the CDR3 is TGCGCCAGCAGCCCGTTAACAGGGCAGGGCTCCTACGAGCAGTACTTC.

The chain couples TRBV5-4 to TRBJ2-2, with D unclear. The V end was cut by 0 bases, the J end by 3 bases, with 6 bases between. This CDR3 region has 14 residues. Germline V CDR1 and CDR2: SGHNT, YYREEE (reference sequence). DNA of the CDR3: TGTGCCAGCAGCTTGGCAAGGGACACCGGGGAGCTGTTTTTT. Translation: CASSLARDTGELFF.

The V call is TRBV6-1, the J call TRBJ1-5, with D unresolved. Germline CDR1 and CDR2: MNHNS and SASEGT. Trimming pared 4 bases from V and 1 base from J, leaving 8 bases between. The CDR3 sequence is 14 residues long. CDR3 in amino acids: CASSVDPSNQPQHF. The CDR3 DNA is TGTGCCAGCAGTGTGGATCCCAGCAATCAGCCCCAGCATTTT.

The V and J genes are TRBV2 and TRBJ2-1; D perhaps matches TRBD1 (7 bases). Germline assignment: CDR1 SNHLY and CDR2 FYNNEI. The CDR3 length is 12 residues. Trimming shortened V by 6 bases and J by 10 bases, and 13 bases separated the two germline ends. The CDR3 DNA follows: TGTGCCAGCAGGGAACAGGGGAGGGAGCAGTTCTTC. Protein: CASREQGREQFF.

V usage is TRBV29-1 and J usage is TRBJ1-1, with 11 positions matching TRBD1. The germline gives CDR1 SQVTM, CDR2 ANQGSEA. CDR3 length: 11 amino acids. After removal of 7 bases from V and 11 bases from J, the junction contained 6 bases not matched to a gene. CDR3 bases: TGCAGCGCTGGGACAGGGGGGAATGCTTTCTTT. The encoded protein is CSAGTGGNAFF.

The J gene is TRBJ2-3, the V gene TRBV29-1; 11 bases are shared with TRBD2. The CDR3 is 18 amino acids. J was trimmed by 0 bases and V by 4 bases; bases with no gene match: 12. Germline CDR1 is SQVTM and CDR2 is ANQGSEA. CDR3 in amino acids: CSVGGGTSGRTSTDTQYF. CDR3 in DNA: TGCAGCGTTGGGGGGGGGACTAGCGGACGCACTAGCACAGATACGCAGTATTTT.

V gene TRBV19 combines with J gene TRBJ1-2, with 9 bases lining up with TRBD1. The CDR3 is 14 residues long. Germline lookup yields CDR1 LNHDA and CDR2 SQIVND (reference sequence). V lost 5 bases, J lost 4 bases, and 5 bases stayed unmatched. The CDR3 is CASSSGQGSYGYTF. As DNA, the CDR3 is TGTGCCAGTAGTTCCGGACAGGGGAGCTATGGCTACACCTTC.

In its sample, this clone ranks as medium-sized. The chain couples TRBV10-2 to TRBJ1-2; weak D call: TRBD1 (6 bases). The ends were cut back, 8 bases at V and 2 bases at J, with 9 bases in the middle. Germline V gene sequence: CDR1 WSHSY, CDR2 SAAADI. CDR3 length: 12 amino acids. The CDR3 region is CASATGNYGYTF. The CDR3 DNA sequence: TGCGCCAGCGCTACAGGGAACTATGGCTACACCTTC.

The chain links TRBV11-2 to TRBJ2-1; D could derive from TRBD1 or TRBD2 (5 bases each). The V gene's germline CDR1 is SGHAT and CDR2 FQNNGV. CDR3 size: 14 residues. Trimming removed 5 bases from V and 7 bases from J, with 15 bases in between. The CDR3 DNA is TGTGCCAGCAGCAAAGGACGGGGACGGAATGAGCAGTTCTTC. The encoded protein is CASSKGRGRNEQFF.

The chain has TRBV5-4 and TRBJ2-7, with 11 bases identical to TRBD1. The germline V gene has CDR1 SGHNT and CDR2 YYREEE (reference sequence). The CDR3 sequence is 16 residues long. J was trimmed by 0 bases and V by 4 bases; bases with no gene match: 6. The DNA of the CDR3 is TGTGCCAGCAGCACCCTTGGACAGGGGGCCTCCTACGAGCAGTACTTC. Encoded protein: CASSTLGQGASYEQYF.

This clone was seen once. This chain connects TRBV4-1 to TRBJ2-7, with a weak D call TRBD2 (6 bases). The V gene's germline CDR1 is MGHRA and CDR2 YSYEKL. Trimming left V 4 bases short and J 1 base short, with 23 bases between. The CDR3 is made up of 18 amino acids. The CDR3 sequence is CASSPSGLRGSGSYEQYF. CDR3 in DNA: TGCGCCAGCAGCCCAAGCGGACTAAGGGGCAGTGGGTCCTACGAGCAGTACTTC.

Only one count was recorded for this clone. V usage is TRBV6-1 and J usage is TRBJ2-7, with TRBD1 as a possible D gene (5 bases). The CDR3 has 11 amino acids. V was trimmed by 10 bases and J by 3 bases, leaving 10 bases between them. Germline assignment: CDR1 MNHNS and CDR2 SASEGT. This chain's CDR3 is CATRASYEQYF. Written as DNA, the CDR3 is TGTGCCACCAGGGCGAGCTACGAGCAGTACTTC.